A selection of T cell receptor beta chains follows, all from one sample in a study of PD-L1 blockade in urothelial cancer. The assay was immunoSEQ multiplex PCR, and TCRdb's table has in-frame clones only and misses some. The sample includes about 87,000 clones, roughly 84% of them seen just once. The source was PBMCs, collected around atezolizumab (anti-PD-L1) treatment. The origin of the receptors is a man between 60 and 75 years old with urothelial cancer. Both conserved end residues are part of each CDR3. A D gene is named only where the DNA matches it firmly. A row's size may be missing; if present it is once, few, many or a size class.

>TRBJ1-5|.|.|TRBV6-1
TGTGCCAGCAGTCCAGACAGGCCTAGCAATCAGCCCCAGCATTTT
CASSPDRPSNQPQHF
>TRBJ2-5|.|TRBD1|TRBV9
TGTGCCAGCAGCGCGAGGGGGCAGCAAGAGACCCAGTACTTC
CASSARGQQETQYF
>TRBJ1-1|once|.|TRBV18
TGTGCCAGCTCACCAAAGTCACAGGGAACTGAAGCTTTCTTT
CASSPKSQGTEAFF
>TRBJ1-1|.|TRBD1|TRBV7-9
TGTGCCAGCAGCTCGTCCGGGACAGGGTCTGAAGCTTTCTTT
CASSSSGTGSEAFF
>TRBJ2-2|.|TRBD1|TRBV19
TGTGCCAGTAGTCTTTGGACAGGGCCAACCGGGGAGCTGTTTTTT
CASSLWTGPTGELFF
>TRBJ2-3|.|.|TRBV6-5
TGTGCCAGCAGTTACTCGGGCAGCACAGATACGCAGTATTTT
CASSYSGSTDTQYF
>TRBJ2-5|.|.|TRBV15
TGTGCCACCAGCAGAGAACTTAAAGAGACCCAGTACTTC
CATSRELKETQYF
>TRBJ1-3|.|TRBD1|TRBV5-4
TGTGCCAGCAGCCTACAGGGGCTAAACTCTGGAAACACCATATATTTT
CASSLQGLNSGNTIYF
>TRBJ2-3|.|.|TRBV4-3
TGCGCCAGCAGCCCGAAAGGCCGGAGAAACACAGATACGCAGTATTTT
CASSPKGRRNTDTQYF
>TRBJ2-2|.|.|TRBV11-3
TGTGCCAGCAGCCCTTACACCGGGGAGCTGTTTTTT
CASSPYTGELFF
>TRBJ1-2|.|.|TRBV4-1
TGCGCCAGCAGGAACCCCACTGGCAGGGCTAACTATGGCTACACCTTC
CASRNPTGRANYGYTF
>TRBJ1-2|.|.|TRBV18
TGTGCCAGCTCACCAGGCAGGGACTATGGCTACACCTTC
CASSPGRDYGYTF
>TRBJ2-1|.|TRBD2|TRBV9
TGTGCCAGCAGCGCGCGGACTAGCGGGGGGTTCAATGAGCAGTTCTTC
CASSARTSGGFNEQFF
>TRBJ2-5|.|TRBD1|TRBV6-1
TGTGCCAGTTTGGGACAGGGACAAGAGACCCAGTACTTC
CASLGQGQETQYF
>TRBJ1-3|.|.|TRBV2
TGTGCCAGCAGTGTTGGTCGGCCGGGGGACTCTGGAAACACCATATATTTT
CASSVGRPGDSGNTIYF
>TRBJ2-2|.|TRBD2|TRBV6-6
TGTGCCAGCGGCCTAGCGGGACCCACCGGGGAGCTGTTTTTT
CASGLAGPTGELFF
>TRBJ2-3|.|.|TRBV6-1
TGTGCCACTCGTCCCCGGGGGATGTGGACAGATACGCAGTATTTT
CATRPRGMWTDTQYF
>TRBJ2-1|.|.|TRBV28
TGTGCCAGCAGTTTGAGTCGGGAGCAGTTCTTC
CASSLSREQFF
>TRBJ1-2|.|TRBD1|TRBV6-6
TGTGCCAGCAGTTTCCTACAGGGGAAGGATGGCTACACCTTC
CASSFLQGKDGYTF
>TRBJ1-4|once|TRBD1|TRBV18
TGTGCCAGCTCACCATTCGCCGGATGGAACGACAGGGGAGCGAAACTGTTTTTT
CASSPFAGWNDRGAKLFF
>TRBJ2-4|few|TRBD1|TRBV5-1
TGCGCCAGCAGCCTAAGATCGGACAGGGCGCTAGCCAAAAACATTCAGTACTTC
CASSLRSDRALAKNIQYF
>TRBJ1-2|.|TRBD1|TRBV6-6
TGTGCCAGCAGGGAACAGGGGTTTGGCTACACCTTC
CASREQGFGYTF
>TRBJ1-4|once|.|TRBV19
TGTGCCAGTAGTATAAAGGGGCAGAGGAATGAAAAACTGTTTTTT
CASSIKGQRNEKLFF
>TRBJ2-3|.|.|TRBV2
TGTGCCAGCAGTGAGTCAAGCACAGATACGCAGTATTTT
CASSESSTDTQYF
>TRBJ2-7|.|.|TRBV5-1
TGCGCCAGCAGCCCCGACAGGATTCCTATATACGAGCAGTACTTC
CASSPDRIPIYEQYF
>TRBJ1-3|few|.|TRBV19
TGTGCCAGTAGTCCCCTCACGAGCTCTGGAAACACCATATATTTT
CASSPLTSSGNTIYF
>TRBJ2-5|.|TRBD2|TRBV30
TGTGCCTGGAGTCTAGCGGGGCTGGAGACCCAGTACTTC
CAWSLAGLETQYF
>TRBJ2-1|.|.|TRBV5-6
TGTGCCAGCAGCGACCGGGACTTTCCTTTCAATGAGCAGTTCTTC
CASSDRDFPFNEQFF
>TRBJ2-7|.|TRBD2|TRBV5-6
TGTGCCAGCAGCTTGAGTCTAGCGGGAGGGGGGGAGCAGTACTTC
CASSLSLAGGGEQYF
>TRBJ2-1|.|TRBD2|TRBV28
TGTGCCCTGACTAGCGGCTACAATGAGCAGTTCTTC
CALTSGYNEQFF
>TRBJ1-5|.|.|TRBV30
TGTGCCTGGAGTGCTCCTTCCGGGGGCAATCAGCCCCAGCATTTT
CAWSAPSGGNQPQHF
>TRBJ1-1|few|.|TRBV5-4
TGTGCCAGCAGCTTGCTTGGGGCTTGGGCCGATGAAGCTTTCTTT
CASSLLGAWADEAFF
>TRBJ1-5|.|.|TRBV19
TGTGCCAGTAGTATTCAAAGCAATCAGCCCCAGCATTTT
CASSIQSNQPQHF
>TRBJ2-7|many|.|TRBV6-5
TGTGCCAGCAGCCAATCCCAGGGTTCGGTAATCGGGCAGTACTTC
CASSQSQGSVIGQYF
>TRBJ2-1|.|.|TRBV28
TGTGCCACCGAGGAGGGATCCTACAATGAGCAGTTCTTC
CATEEGSYNEQFF
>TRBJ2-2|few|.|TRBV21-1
TGTGCCAATCGTCCCAGCGGGCGCAACACCGGGGAGCTGTTTTTT
CANRPSGRNTGELFF
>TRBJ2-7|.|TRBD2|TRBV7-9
TGTGCCAGCAGCTCTGGGGGGGGTCTTCACGAGCAGTACTTC
CASSSGGGLHEQYF
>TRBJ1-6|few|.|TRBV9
TGTGCCAGCAGCGCAATATTGACAGGAAAAGTGAGGAATTCACCCCTCCACTTT
CASSAILTGKVRNSPLHF
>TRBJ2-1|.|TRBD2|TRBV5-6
TGTGCCAGCAGCTCATTAGCGGGGGGGTCTCATGAGCAGTTCTTC
CASSSLAGGSHEQFF
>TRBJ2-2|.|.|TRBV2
TGTGCCAGCACTAAACGGATACCGCGACTACTCGCGAACAACACCGGGGAGCTGTTTTTT
CASTKRIPRLLANNTGELFF
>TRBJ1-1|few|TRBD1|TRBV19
TGTGCCAGTAGTGTGGGGTATCTAGGGGACAGCTTGAACACTGAAGCTTTCTTT
CASSVGYLGDSLNTEAFF
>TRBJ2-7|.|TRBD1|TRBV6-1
TGTGCCAGCAGGTGGACAGGGATCCCCTACGAGCAGTACTTC
CASRWTGIPYEQYF
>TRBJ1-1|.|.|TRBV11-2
TGTGCCAGCAGCTTAGCAGGGTTCACTGAAGCTTTCTTT
CASSLAGFTEAFF
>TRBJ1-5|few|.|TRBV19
TGTGCCAGTAGTATAGGGCAAGGGGTCCACCAGCCCCAGCATTTT
CASSIGQGVHQPQHF
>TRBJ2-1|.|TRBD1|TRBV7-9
TGTGCCAGCAGCCCACAGGGGGGTCTTTATACTAATGAGCAGTTCTTC
CASSPQGGLYTNEQFF
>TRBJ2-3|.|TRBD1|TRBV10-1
TGCGCCAGCAGTTCTGGACAGGGGGCGTTGGGTACGCAGTATTTT
CASSSGQGALGTQYF
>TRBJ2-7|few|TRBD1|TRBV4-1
TGCGCCAGCAGGGGACAGGGGGCTGGAGAGCAGTACTTC
CASRGQGAGEQYF
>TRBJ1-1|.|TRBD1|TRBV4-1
TGCGCCAGCAGCCAGAGGGGTATAACAGGGGGCACTGAAGCTTTCTTT
CASSQRGITGGTEAFF
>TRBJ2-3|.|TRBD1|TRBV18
TGTGCCAGCTCACCACGGTCCGGGACAGGGATTCCCCCGCAGGATTTT
CASSPRSGTGIPPQDF
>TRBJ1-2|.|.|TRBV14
TGTGCCAGCAGCCAAGACTTGTTCACCAGGGGCTACACCTTC
CASSQDLFTRGYTF
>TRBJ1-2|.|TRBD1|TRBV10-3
TGTGCCATCGGTAACGGCGACAGGGAGCGGGGCTACACCTTC
CAIGNGDRERGYTF
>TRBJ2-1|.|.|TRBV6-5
TGTGCCAGCAGTTCAAGGGACTCCTCTATACGGAATGAGCAGTTCTTC
CASSSRDSSIRNEQFF
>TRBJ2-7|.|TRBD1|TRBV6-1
TGTGCCAGCAGTAGTCAGGGGGCGTCCTACGAGCAGTACTTC
CASSSQGASYEQYF
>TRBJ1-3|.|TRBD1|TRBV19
TGTGCCAGTAGTATGAGGACAGGGTCCGGTGGAAACACCATATATTTT
CASSMRTGSGGNTIYF
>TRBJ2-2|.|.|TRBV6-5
TGTGCCAGCAGTTACGCGGACAGGAACACCGGGGAGCTGTTTTTT
CASSYADRNTGELFF
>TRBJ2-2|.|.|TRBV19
TGTGCCAGTAGTATGTTCAGGGGACCCACCGGGGAGCTGTTTTTT
CASSMFRGPTGELFF